Included here is one T cell receptor (beta chain) sequence, with context. The method was immunoSEQ multiplex PCR; TCRdb's version includes in-frame clones alone and lacks a portion of them. The sample gives tens of thousands of clones, over 70% of which show up once; about 1.8% is in the top ten. These data are taken from a study of OX40 agonist ivuxolimab in advanced cancers. V lost 4 bases, J lost 4 bases, and 11 bases lay in between. CDR1 LNHDA and CDR2 SQIVND come from the germline V gene (reference sequence). The CDR3 loop spans 14 amino acids. The chain has TRBV19 and TRBJ2-1; D is perhaps TRBD2 (6 bases). The TCR comes from an adult with an advanced solid tumor such as melanoma, head and neck, liver or kidney cancer. Source: CD4+ or CD8+ T cells sorted from blood, taken in a trial of the OX40 agonist ivuxolimab. The CDR3 region has the DNA TGTGCCAGTAGTACGGGAGCTCGGTACAATGAGCAGTTCTTC. Translation gives CASSTGARYNEQFF. Complete variable domain (other parts from reference TRBV19 and TRBJ2-1): DGGITQSPKYLFRKEGQNVTLSCEQNLNHDAMYWYRQDPGQGLRLIYYSQIVNDFQKGDIAEGYSVSREKKESFPLTVTSAQKNPTAFYLCASSTGARYNEQFFGPGTRLTVL.